Listed here are 2 T cell receptor beta chains from one sample, sequenced in a study of Graves' ophthalmopathy and Graves' hyperthyroidism. Beta-chain TCR CDR3 regions were amplified from RNA transcripts. RT-PCR in the first round used HTBI primers; a second-round multiplex PCR followed. TCRdb itself ran the multiplex PCR reads through MiXCR, one entry per CDR3 protein. The table lists 200,000 to 250,000 distinct CDR3 sequences, 20% to 25% of them singletons, with roughly 39% in the top ten. Input material: peripheral blood. The receptors shown here come from a woman in her fifties or sixties with Graves' ophthalmopathy.

Many counts were recorded for this clonotype. This chain uses TRBV27 with TRBJ2-2; 7 positions match TRBD2. Trimming cost V 5 bases and J 3 bases; bases outside gene matches: 6. The germline V gene encodes CDR1 MNHEY and CDR2 SMNVEV (reference sequence). This CDR3 is built from 15 residues. The CDR3 DNA reads as TGTGCCAGCAGTCTACAGCGGGAACACACCGGGGAGCTGTTTTTT. Translation gives CASSLQREHTGELFF.

The V and J genes are TRBV20-1 and TRBJ2-5; D possibly corresponds to TRBD2 (5 bases). This CDR3 is built from 13 residues. Looked up from germline, CDR1 is DFQATT and CDR2 is SNEGSKA (reference sequence). V lost 1 base to trimming and J lost 5 bases, with 11 bases between them. The CDR3 is CSARVLTGETQYF. The CDR3 region has the DNA TGCAGTGCTAGAGTGTTGACGGGGGAGACCCAGTACTTC.